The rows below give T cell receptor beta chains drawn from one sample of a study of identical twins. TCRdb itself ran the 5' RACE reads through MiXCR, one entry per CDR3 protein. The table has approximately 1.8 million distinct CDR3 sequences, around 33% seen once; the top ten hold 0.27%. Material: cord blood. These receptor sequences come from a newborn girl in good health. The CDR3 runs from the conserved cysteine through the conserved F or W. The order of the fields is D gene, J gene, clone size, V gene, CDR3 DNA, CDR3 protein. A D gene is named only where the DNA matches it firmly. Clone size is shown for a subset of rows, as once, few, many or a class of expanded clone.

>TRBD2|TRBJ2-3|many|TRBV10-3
TGTGCCATCAGTGAGCCGGGACTAGCGGGATCCAAGGGAGATACGCAGTATTTT
CAISEPGLAGSKGDTQYF
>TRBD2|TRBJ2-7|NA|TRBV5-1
TGCGCCAGCAGCTCAGCGGGAGGCGGCGAGCAGTACTTC
CASSSAGGGEQYF
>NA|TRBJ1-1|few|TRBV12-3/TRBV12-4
TGTGCCAGCAGTCCCATAAATCGTAACCGGGCGGCTGAAGCTTTCTTT
CASSPINRNRAAEAFF
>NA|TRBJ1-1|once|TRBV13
TGTGCCAGCAGCTTAGGTGGGGTGGGGTCAGGGGAACTAATGAACACTGAAGCTTTCTTT
CASSLGGVGSGELMNTEAFF
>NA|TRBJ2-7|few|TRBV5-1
TGCGCCAGCAGCCCATCAGGGGCCCCCTACGAGCAGTACTTC
CASSPSGAPYEQYF
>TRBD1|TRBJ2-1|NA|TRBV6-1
TGTGCCAGCAGCCACATACCTCCAGGGGGCAATGAGCAGTTCTTC
CASSHIPPGGNEQFF
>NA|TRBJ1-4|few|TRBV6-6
TGTGCCAGCTCAGCCGCAACTAATGAAAAACTGTTTTTT
CASSAATNEKLFF
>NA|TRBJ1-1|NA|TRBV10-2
TGCGCCAGCACCCAGACAGCTTTGAACACTGAAGCTTTCTTT
CASTQTALNTEAFF
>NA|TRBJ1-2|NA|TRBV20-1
TGCAGTGCTCACAGGGCCCGTAACTATGGCTACACCTTC
CSAHRARNYGYTF
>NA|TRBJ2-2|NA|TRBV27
TGTGCCAGCAGTTTAGATTCCGACCTTCTCACCGGGGAGCTGTTTTTT
CASSLDSDLLTGELFF
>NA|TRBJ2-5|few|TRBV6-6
TGTGCCAGCAGTTACGGAACGCCCCAAGAGACCCAGTACTTC
CASSYGTPQETQYF
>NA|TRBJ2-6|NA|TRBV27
TGTGCCAGCAGTTTTGGGGGAAGGGGCTCTGGGGCCAACGTCCTGACTTTC
CASSFGGRGSGANVLTF
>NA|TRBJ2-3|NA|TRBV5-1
TGCGCCAGCAGCTTAAGTGTACCCACAGATACGCAGTATTTT
CASSLSVPTDTQYF
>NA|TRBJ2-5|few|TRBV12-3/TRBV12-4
TGTGCCAGCGGGTCTTTGGGGAGTCAAGAGACCCAGTACTTC
CASGSLGSQETQYF
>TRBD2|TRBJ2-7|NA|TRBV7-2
TGTGCCAGCAGCTTAGTCCTAGCGGGGGGGCTAGACTACGAGCAGTACTTC
CASSLVLAGGLDYEQYF
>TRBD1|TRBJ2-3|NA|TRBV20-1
TGCAGTGCTAGTTCCGGGACAGCTATTAACACAGATACGCAGTATTTT
CSASSGTAINTDTQYF
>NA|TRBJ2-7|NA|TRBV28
TGTGCCAGCAGTTTGGTGGGGCATGTTTCCTACGAGCAGTACTTC
CASSLVGHVSYEQYF
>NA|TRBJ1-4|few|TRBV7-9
TGTGCCAGCAGCTTAGTAGCGGGACGCGCAACTAATGAAAAACTGTTTTTT
CASSLVAGRATNEKLFF
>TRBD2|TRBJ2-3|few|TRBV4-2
TGTGCCAGCAGCCCTGGGACTAGCGGACTACCTTACACAGATACGCAGTATTTT
CASSPGTSGLPYTDTQYF
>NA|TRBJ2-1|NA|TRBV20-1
TGCAGTGTCGGCCACCGGGGGTTCACCTACAATGAGCGGTTCTTC
CSVGHRGFTYNERFF
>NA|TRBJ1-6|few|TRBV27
TGTGCCACCGGGAAGAGCTCCTATAATTCACCCCTCCACTTT
CATGKSSYNSPLHF
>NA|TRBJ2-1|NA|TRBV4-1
TGCGCCAGCAGCCAGGGCGCGGGGTTAAACAATGAGCAGTTCTTC
CASSQGAGLNNEQFF
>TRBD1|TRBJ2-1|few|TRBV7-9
TGTGCCGTCCCGACAGGGTATGAGCAGTTCTTC
CAVPTGYEQFF
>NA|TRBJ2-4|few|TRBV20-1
TGCAGTGCTAGACCTCCCGGGGGCGGGAGATTAGATGAGCAGTACTTC
CSARPPGGGRLDEQYF
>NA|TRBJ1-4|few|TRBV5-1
TGCGCCAGCAGACTATACCCCGGGACAATAAATGAAAAACTGTTTTTT
CASRLYPGTINEKLFF
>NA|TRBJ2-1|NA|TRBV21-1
TGTGCCAGCAGCAAAGCGGACAGTCCATCGGTGAATGAGCAGTTCTTC
CASSKADSPSVNEQFF
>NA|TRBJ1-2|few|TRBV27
TGTGCCAGCAGTTTATCGAGGGGTAGATACTATGGCTACACCTTC
CASSLSRGRYYGYTF
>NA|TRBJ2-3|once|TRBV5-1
TGCGCCAGCAGCAGCGGGACAGACCTCACAGATACGCAGTATTTT
CASSSGTDLTDTQYF
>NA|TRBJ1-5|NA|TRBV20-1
TGCAGTGCTAGAGATCAACCCCGGAGCAATCAGCCCCAGCATTTT
CSARDQPRSNQPQHF
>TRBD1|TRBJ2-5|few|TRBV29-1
TGCAGCGCTTTGGGCCCCGGACAGGGCAGGGAGACCCAGTACTTC
CSALGPGQGRETQYF
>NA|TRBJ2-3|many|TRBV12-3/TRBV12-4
TGTGCCAGCAGTTTTGGGGGGCTAGGAGATACGCAGTATTTT
CASSFGGLGDTQYF
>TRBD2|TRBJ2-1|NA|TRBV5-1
TGCGCCAGCAGCTCTATCCTAGCGGGGCTGTACAATGAGCAGTTCTTC
CASSSILAGLYNEQFF
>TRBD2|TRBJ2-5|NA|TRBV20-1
TGCAGTGCTAGAGATTACGGCGGGAGTCCCAAAGAGACCCAGTACTTC
CSARDYGGSPKETQYF
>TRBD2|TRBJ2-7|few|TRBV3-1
TGTGCCAGCAGCCAAGTTAGCGGGGGTAATGAGCAGTACTTC
CASSQVSGGNEQYF
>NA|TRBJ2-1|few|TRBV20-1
TGCAGTGTCCTAGAACTCAGGGCCTACAATGAGCAGTTCTTC
CSVLELRAYNEQFF
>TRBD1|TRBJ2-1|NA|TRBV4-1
TGCGCCAGCAGCCAACAGGGACAGGGTGGGCGTGAGCAGTTCTTC
CASSQQGQGGREQFF
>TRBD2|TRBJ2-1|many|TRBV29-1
TGCAGCGTTGGACTAGCGGGATACAATGAGCAGTTCTTC
CSVGLAGYNEQFF
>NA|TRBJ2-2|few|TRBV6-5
TGTGCCAGCAGCACGAGAGGGGAGCTGTTTTTT
CASSTRGELFF
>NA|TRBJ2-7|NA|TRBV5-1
TGCGCCGGCAGCTTGGCCGGACCCTACGAGCAGTACTTC
CAGSLAGPYEQYF
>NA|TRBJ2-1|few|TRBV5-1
TGCGCCAGCAGCTTGGTTGGGTACCCCAGTCCCAATGAGCAGTTCTTC
CASSLVGYPSPNEQFF
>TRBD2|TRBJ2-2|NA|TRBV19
TGTGCCACGACTACAACTAGCGCCGGAAGCGGGGAGCTGTTTTTT
CATTTTSAGSGELFF
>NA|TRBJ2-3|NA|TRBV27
TGTGCCAGCAGTTTCGATCTCAGCGGCAGCACAGATACGCAGTATTTT
CASSFDLSGSTDTQYF
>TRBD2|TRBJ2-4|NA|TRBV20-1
TGCAGTGCTACTCAAGAGGTAGCGGGAACATACAATGAGCAGTACTTC
CSATQEVAGTYNEQYF
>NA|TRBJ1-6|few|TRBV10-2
TGCGCCAGCAGTGAGTCGCAGGGGTTCGGTAATTCACCCCTCCACTTT
CASSESQGFGNSPLHF
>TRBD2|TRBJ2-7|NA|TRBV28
TGTGCCAGCACCTTGGGACTAGGCCCCTACGAGCAGTACTTC
CASTLGLGPYEQYF
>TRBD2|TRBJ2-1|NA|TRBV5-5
TGTGCCAGCAGCTTGATAGCGGGAGCCCACAATGAGCAGTTCTTC
CASSLIAGAHNEQFF
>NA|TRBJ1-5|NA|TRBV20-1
TGCAGTGCTCGAAGGATTAGCAATCAGCCCCAGCATTTT
CSARRISNQPQHF
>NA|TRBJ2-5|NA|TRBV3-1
TGTGCCAGCAGCCAAGGCCTAGACAGCACCTACAATGAGCAGTACTTC
CASSQGLDSTYNEQYF
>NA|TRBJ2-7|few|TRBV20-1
TGCAGTGCAGGCCGGTTCTACGAGCAGTACTTC
CSAGRFYEQYF
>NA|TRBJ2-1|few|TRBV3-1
TGTGCCAGCAGCCAAGTAATAGGAGGTGGGGATGAGCAGTTCTTC
CASSQVIGGGDEQFF
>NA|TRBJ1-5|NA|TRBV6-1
TGTGCCAGCAGCCACCTTAGCAATCAGCCCCAGCATTTT
CASSHLSNQPQHF
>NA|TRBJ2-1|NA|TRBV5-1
TGCGTCAGCAGCTTAACTACCGGGACTTTTCACAATGAGCAGTTCTTC
CVSSLTTGTFHNEQFF
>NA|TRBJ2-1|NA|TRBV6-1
TGTGCCAGCAGTGCATCCTGGTGGGCCCCTCAATCCTACAATGAGCAGTTCTTC
CASSASWWAPQSYNEQFF
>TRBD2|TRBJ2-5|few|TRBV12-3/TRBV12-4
TGTGCCAGCAGTCCACTAGCGGGAGGGCCTTGGGAGACCCAGTACTTC
CASSPLAGGPWETQYF
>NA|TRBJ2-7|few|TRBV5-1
TGCGCCAGCAGCTTGGGACTATCGAGATACTCCTACGAGCAGTACTTC
CASSLGLSRYSYEQYF
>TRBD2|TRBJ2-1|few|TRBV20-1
TGCAGTGCTAGAGATTCGGGACTAGCGGCCTTCTACAATGAGCAGTTCTTC
CSARDSGLAAFYNEQFF
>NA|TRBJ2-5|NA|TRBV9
TGTGCCAGCAGCGTAGACCAGGTTGGGGAGACCCAGTACTTC
CASSVDQVGETQYF
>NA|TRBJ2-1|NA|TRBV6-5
TGTGCCAGCGGTTTTTCCTACAATGAGCAGTTCTTC
CASGFSYNEQFF
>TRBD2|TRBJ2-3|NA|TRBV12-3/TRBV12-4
TGTGCCAGCAGACTAGCGGGAACTTCTAGCACAGATACGCAGTATTTT
CASRLAGTSSTDTQYF